The source of this TCR beta chain is a study of graft-versus-host responses after intestinal transplantation. Study-wide results and limits: GvH clones detected in recipient marrow included some appearing first in ileum or blood. Early post-transplant declines in HvG were associated with peak levels of circulating GvH clones.

Worth noting for this clone: The antigen remains undetermined.

Trimming shortened V by 4 bases and J by 5 bases, and 11 bases separated the two germline ends. The CDR3 sequence is 13 residues long. The germline CDR1 and CDR2 sequences are LNHDA and SQIVND (reference sequence). Using immunoSEQ multiplex PCR, the repertoire was profiled, and TCRdb retains in-frame clones only, with some absent. The sample shows 15,000 or so clones, around 94% of them seen only once. This sequence joins TRBV19 and TRBJ1-1; weak D call: TRBD1 (5 bases). The material sequenced was PBMCs, taken 9 days after transplant. The sequence derives from a human patient who received an intestinal transplant, so some T cells may come from the graft donor. CDR3 residues: CASSNPGFTEAFF. As DNA, the CDR3 is TGTGCCAGTAGTAATCCAGGGTTTACTGAAGCTTTCTTT.